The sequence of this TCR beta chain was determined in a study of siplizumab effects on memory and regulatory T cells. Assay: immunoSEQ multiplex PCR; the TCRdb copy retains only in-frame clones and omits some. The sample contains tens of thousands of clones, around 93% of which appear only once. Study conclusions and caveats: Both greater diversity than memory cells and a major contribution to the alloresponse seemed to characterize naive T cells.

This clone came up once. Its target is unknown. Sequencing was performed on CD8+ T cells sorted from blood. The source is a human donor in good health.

The DNA of the CDR3 is TGTGCCAGCAGTGAAGACGCCAGCCTGAACACTGAAGCTTTCTTT. This encodes CASSEDASLNTEAFF. The chain uses TRBV6-1 and TRBJ1-1; D gene unclear. The CDR3 extends over 15 amino acids. Germline loops: CDR1 MNHNS, CDR2 SASEGT. Trimming stripped 1 base from V and 0 bases from J, with 9 bases between.